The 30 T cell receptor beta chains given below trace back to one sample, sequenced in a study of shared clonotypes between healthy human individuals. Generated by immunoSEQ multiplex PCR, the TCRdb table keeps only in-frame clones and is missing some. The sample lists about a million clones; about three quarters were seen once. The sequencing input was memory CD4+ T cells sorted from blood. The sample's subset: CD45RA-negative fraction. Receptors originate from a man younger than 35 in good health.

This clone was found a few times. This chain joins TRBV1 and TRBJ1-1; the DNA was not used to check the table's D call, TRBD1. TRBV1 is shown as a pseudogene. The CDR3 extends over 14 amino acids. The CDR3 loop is CTSSLLNRGTEAFF. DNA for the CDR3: TGCACCAGCAGCCTTTTAAACAGGGGCACTGAAGCTTTCTTT.

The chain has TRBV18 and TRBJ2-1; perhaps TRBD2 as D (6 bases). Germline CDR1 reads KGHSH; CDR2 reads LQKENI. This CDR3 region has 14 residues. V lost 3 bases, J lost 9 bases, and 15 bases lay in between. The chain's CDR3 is CASSPGTPRGEQFF. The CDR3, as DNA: TGTGCCAGCTCACCCGGGACTCCTAGAGGTGAGCAGTTCTTC.

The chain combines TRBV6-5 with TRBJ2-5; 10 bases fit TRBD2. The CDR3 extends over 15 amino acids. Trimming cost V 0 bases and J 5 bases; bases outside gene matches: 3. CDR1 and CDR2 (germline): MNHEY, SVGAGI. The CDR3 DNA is TGTGCCAGCAGTTACTCTCCGGGACTAGCGGAGACCCAGTACTTC. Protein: CASSYSPGLAETQYF.

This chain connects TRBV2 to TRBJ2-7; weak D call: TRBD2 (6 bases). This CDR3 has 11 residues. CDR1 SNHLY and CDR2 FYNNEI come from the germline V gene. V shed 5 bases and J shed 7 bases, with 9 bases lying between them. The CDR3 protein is CASSYGGEQYF. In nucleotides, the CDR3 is TGTGCCAGCAGTTACGGAGGGGAGCAGTACTTC. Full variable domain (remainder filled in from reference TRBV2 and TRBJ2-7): EPEVTQTPSHQVTQMGQEVILRCVPISNHLYFYWYRQILGQKVEFLVSFYNNEISEKSEIFDDQFSVERPDGSNFTLKIRSTKLEDSAMYFCASSYGGEQYFGPGTRLTVT.

The CDR3 loop is CASSVQGATEAFF. The CDR3 DNA sequence: TGTGCCAGCAGCGTACAGGGGGCCACTGAAGCTTTCTTT. The chain carries TRBV6-1 and TRBJ1-1, with 9 bases fitting TRBD1. The ends lost 6 bases at V and 4 bases at J; junction bases unmatched: 3. The CDR3 has 13 residues. Germline-derived CDR1 and CDR2 are MNHNS and SASEGT.

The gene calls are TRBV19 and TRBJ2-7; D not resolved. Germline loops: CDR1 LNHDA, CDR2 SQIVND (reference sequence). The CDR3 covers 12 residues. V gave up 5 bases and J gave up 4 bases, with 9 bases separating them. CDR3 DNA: TGTGCCAGTAGTCAATCCGGATACGAGCAGTACTTC. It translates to CASSQSGYEQYF.

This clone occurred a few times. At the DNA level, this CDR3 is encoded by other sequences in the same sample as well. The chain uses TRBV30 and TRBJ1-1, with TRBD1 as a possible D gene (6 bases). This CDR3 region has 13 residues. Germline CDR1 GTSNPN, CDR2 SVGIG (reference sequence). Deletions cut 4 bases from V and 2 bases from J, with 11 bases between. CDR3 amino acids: CAWTRQANTEAFF. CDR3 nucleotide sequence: TGTGCCTGGACACGACAGGCCAACACTGAAGCTTTCTTT. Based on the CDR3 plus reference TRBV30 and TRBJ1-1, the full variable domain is SQTIHQWPATLVQPVGSPLSLECTVEGTSNPNLYWYRQAAGRGLQLLFYSVGIGQISSEVPQNLSASRPQDRQFILSSKKLLLSDSGFYLCAWTRQANTEAFFGQGTRLTVV.

CDR3 DNA: TGTGCCAGCAGTACAGGACTCTACAACACTGAAGCTTTCTTT. It codes for CASSTGLYNTEAFF. The chain links TRBV6-1 to TRBJ1-1, with TRBD1 as a possible D gene (5 bases). Germline values: CDR1 MNHNS, CDR2 SASEGT. The CDR3 contains 14 residues. Trimming left V 5 bases short and J 2 bases short, with 12 bases between.

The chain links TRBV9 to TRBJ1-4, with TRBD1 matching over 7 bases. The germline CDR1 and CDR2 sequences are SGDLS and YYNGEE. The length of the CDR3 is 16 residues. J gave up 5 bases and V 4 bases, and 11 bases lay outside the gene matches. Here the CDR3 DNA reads TGTGCCAGCAGCCACTACCCGGGACAGCTAAATGAAAAACTGTTTTTT. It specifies CASSHYPGQLNEKLFF.

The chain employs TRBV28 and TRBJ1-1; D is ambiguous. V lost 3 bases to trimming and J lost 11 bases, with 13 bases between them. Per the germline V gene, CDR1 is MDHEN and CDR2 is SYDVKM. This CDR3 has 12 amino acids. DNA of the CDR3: TGTGCCAGCAGTTTGATTGGGGATTTGGCTTTCTTT. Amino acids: CASSLIGDLAFF. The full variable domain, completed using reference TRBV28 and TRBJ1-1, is DVKVTQSSRYLVKRTGEKVFLECVQDMDHENMFWYRQDPGLGLRLIYFSYDVKMKEKGDIPEGYSVSREKKERFSLILESASTNQTSMYLCASSLIGDLAFFGQGTRLTVV.

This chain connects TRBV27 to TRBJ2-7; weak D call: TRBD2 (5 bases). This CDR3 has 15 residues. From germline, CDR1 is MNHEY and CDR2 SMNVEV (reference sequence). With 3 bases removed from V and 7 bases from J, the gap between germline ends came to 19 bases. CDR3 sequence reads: CASSFQARGRGEQYF. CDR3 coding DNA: TGTGCCAGCAGTTTTCAGGCCCGAGGTCGGGGAGAGCAGTACTTC.

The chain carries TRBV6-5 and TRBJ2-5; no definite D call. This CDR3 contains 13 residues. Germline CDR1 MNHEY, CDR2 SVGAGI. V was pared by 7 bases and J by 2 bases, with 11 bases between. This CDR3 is CASKPRVQETQYF. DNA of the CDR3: TGTGCCAGCAAACCCCGGGTACAAGAGACCCAGTACTTC.

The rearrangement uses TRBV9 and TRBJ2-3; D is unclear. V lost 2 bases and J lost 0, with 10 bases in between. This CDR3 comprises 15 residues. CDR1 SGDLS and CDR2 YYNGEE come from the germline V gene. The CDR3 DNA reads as TGTGCCAGCAGCGTCTCCATGGCTAGCACAGATACGCAGTATTTT. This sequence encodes CASSVSMASTDTQYF.

The CDR3 loop reads CASSLRDFTDTQYF. CDR3 nucleotides: TGTGCCAGCAGTCTTCGGGACTTCACAGATACGCAGTATTTT. The J gene is TRBJ2-3, the V gene TRBV2; possible D gene TRBD2, 6 bases. The CDR3 is made up of 14 amino acids. V gave up 5 bases and J gave up 2 bases, with 11 bases separating them. Germline V CDR1 and CDR2: SNHLY, FYNNEI. Complete variable domain (other parts from reference TRBV2 and TRBJ2-3): EPEVTQTPSHQVTQMGQEVILRCVPISNHLYFYWYRQILGQKVEFLVSFYNNEISEKSEIFDDQFSVERPDGSNFTLKIRSTKLEDSAMYFCASSLRDFTDTQYFGPGTRLTVL.

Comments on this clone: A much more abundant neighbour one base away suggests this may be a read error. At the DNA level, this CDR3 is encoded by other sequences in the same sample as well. The CDR3 reads CASSRERQETQYF. In nucleotides, the CDR3 is TGTGCCAGCAGCCGAGAGAGGCAAGAGACCCAGTACTTC. The chain uses TRBV11-2 and TRBJ2-5; D gene ambiguous. V gave up 5 bases and J gave up 2 bases, with 9 bases separating them. CDR3 length: 13 residues. Germline loops: CDR1 SGHAT, CDR2 FQNNGV.

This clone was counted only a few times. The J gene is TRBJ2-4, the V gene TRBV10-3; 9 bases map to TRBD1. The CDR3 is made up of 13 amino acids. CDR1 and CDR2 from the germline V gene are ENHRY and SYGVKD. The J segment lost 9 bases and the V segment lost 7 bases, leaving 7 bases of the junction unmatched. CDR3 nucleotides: TGTGCCATCAATCCGGGACAGGGTACCATTCAGTACTTC. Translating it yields CAINPGQGTIQYF.

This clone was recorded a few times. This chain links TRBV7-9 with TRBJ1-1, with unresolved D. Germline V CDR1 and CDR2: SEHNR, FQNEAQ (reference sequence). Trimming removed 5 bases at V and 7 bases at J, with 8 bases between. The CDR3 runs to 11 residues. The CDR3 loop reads CASSRTFEAFF. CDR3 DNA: TGTGCCAGCAGCCGGACGTTTGAAGCTTTCTTT.

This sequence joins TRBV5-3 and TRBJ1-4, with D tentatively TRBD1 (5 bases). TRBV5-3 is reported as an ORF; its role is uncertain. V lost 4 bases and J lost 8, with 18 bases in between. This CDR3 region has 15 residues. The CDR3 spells CARSPQPRVGEKLFF. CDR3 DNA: TGTGCCAGAAGCCCTCAGCCCAGGGTCGGGGAAAAACTGTTTTTT.

For the CDR3, the DNA is TGTGCCAGCAGTTTTAGGAGGGGTTTTACAAATCAGCCCCAGCATTTT. Translation gives CASSFRRGFTNQPQHF. The J gene is TRBJ1-5, the V gene TRBV28; D might be TRBD1 (5 bases). Looked up from germline, CDR1 is MDHEN and CDR2 is SYDVKM. The CDR3 spans 16 residues. Trimming left V 3 bases short and J 4 bases short, with 16 bases between.

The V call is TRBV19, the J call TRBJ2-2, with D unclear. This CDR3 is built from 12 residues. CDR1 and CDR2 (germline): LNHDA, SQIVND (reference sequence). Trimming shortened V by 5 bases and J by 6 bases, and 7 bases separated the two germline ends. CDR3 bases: TGTGCCAGTAGTCCGCTGGCCGGGGAGCTGTTTTTT. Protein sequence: CASSPLAGELFF.

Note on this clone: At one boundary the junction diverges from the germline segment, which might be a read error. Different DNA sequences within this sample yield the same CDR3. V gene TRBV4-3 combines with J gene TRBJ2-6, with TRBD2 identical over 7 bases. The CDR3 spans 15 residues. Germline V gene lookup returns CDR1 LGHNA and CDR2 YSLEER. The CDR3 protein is CASSQAGTGANVLTF. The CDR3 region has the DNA TGCGCCAGCAGTCAAGCGGGGACTGGGGCCAACGTCCTGACTTTC.

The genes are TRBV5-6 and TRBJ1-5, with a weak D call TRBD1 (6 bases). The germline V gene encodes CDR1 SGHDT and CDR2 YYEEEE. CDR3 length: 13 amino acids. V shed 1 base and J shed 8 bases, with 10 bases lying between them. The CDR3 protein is CASSLIRGEPQHF. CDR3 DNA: TGTGCCAGCAGCTTGATCAGGGGAGAGCCCCAGCATTTT.

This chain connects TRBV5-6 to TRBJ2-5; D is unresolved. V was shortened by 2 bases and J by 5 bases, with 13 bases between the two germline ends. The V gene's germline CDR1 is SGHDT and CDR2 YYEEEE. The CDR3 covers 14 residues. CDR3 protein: CASSFWQPPETQYF. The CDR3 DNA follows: TGTGCCAGCAGCTTTTGGCAGCCCCCGGAGACCCAGTACTTC.

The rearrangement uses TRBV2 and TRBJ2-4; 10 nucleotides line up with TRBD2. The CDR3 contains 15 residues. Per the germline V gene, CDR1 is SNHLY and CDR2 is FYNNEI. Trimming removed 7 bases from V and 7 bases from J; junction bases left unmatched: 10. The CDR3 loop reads CASTHEAGGRNIQYF. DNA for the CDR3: TGTGCCAGCACCCACGAAGCGGGAGGGCGTAACATTCAGTACTTC.

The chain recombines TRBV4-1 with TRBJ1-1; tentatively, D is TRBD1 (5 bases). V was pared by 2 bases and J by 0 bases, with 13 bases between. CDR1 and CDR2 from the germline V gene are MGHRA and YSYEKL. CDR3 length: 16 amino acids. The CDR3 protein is CASSQLGDQMNTEAFF. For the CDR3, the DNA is TGCGCCAGCAGCCAACTCGGGGACCAGATGAACACTGAAGCTTTCTTT.

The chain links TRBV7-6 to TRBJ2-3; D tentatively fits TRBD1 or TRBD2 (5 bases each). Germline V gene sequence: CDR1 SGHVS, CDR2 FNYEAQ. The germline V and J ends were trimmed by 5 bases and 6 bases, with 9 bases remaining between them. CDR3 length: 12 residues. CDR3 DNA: TGTGCCAGCAGCGCCCGGGGCGATACGCAGTATTTT. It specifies CASSARGDTQYF. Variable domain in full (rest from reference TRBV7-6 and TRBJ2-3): GAGVSQSPRYKVTKRGQDVALRCDPISGHVSLYWYRQALGQGPEFLTYFNYEAQQDKSGLPNDRFSAERPEGSISTLTIQRTEQRDSAMYRCASSARGDTQYFGPGTRLTVL.

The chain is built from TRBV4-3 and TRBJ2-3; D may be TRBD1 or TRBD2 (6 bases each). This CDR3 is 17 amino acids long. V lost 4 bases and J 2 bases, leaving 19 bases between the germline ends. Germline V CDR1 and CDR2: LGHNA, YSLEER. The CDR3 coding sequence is TGCGCCAGCAGCCGAGCCGGGGGCTGGAGGTTCACAGATACGCAGTATTTT. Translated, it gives CASSRAGGWRFTDTQYF.

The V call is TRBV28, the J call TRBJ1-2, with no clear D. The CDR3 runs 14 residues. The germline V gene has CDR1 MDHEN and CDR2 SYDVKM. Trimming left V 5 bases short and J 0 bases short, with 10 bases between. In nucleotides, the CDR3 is TGTGCCAGCAGTCCTCCCCAAACTAACTATGGCTACACCTTC. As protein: CASSPPQTNYGYTF.

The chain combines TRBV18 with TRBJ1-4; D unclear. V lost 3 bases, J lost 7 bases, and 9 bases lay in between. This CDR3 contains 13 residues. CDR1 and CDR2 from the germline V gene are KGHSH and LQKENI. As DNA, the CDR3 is TGTGCCAGCTCACCGACCGCGAGTGAAAAACTGTTTTTT. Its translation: CASSPTASEKLFF.

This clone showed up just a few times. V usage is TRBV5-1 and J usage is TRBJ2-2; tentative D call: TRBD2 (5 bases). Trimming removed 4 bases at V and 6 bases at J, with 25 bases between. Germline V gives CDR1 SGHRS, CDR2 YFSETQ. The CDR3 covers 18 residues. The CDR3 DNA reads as TGCGCCAGCAGCCACCGGGGTATGGGGATAGAGTCCGCCGGGGAGCTGTTTTTT. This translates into CASSHRGMGIESAGELFF.